This entry describes one TCR beta chain. The junction differs from germline at one of its ends, possibly a read error. The data were obtained in a study of tumor-infiltrating lymphocytes in primary liver carcinoma. From about 0.45 ug total RNA, TCR beta cDNA was generated with a primer in the constant region. TCR beta libraries came from three nested multiplex PCR rounds using slightly modified ARM-PCR. TCRdb fed the multiplex PCR reads into MiXCR, producing one record per CDR3 protein. Of 300,000 to 400,000 distinct CDR3 sequences in the sample, roughly two thirds were seen once. Blood RNA came from unsorted whole blood; germline DNA was also extracted. This receptor was identified in a man aged 35 to 55 with primary liver carcinoma and hepatitis B virus infection. The sample consisted of peripheral blood.

In DNA form, the CDR3 reads TGCGTCAGCAGCCAAGAGAGGACAGGGACTGAAGCCTTCTTT. Amino acid sequence: CVSSQERTGTEAFF. The chain links TRBV4-1 to TRBJ1-1; 8 positions match TRBD1. The CDR3 sequence is 14 residues long. The germline V gene has CDR1 MGHRA and CDR2 YSYEKL.